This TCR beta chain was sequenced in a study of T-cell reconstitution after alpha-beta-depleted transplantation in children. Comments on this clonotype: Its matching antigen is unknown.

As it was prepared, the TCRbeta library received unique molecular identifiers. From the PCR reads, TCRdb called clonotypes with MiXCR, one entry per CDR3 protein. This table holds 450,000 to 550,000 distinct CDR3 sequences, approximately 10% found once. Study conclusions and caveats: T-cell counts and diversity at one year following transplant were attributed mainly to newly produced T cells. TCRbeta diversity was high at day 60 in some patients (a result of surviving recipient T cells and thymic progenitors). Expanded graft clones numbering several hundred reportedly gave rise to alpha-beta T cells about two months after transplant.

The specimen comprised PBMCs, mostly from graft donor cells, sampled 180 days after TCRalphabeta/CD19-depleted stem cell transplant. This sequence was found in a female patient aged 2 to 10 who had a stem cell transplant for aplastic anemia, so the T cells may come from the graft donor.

CDR3 nucleotides: TGTGCCAGTAGTATATTAGGAACAGCGAACACCGGGGAGCTGTTTTTT. As protein: CASSILGTANTGELFF. V and J are TRBV19 and TRBJ2-2; D remains ambiguous. The CDR3 covers 16 residues. Trimming removed 2 bases from V and 0 bases from J, with 10 bases in between. Germline lookup yields CDR1 LNHDA and CDR2 SQIVND (reference sequence). Full variable domain (missing parts from reference TRBV19 and TRBJ2-2): DGGITQSPKYLFRKEGQNVTLSCEQNLNHDAMYWYRQDPGQGLRLIYYSQIVNDFQKGDIAEGYSVSREKKESFPLTVTSAQKNPTAFYLCASSILGTANTGELFFGEGSRLTVL.